The T cell receptor beta chain described here comes from a study of shared clonotypes between healthy human individuals. Study context: There were three CD4 naive, three CD4 memory, two CD8 naive and one CD8 memory plates per donor.

Study-level results: Lower generation probabilities were found for non-shared clonotypes than for those shared by all four donors. The represented genetic and exposure-history diversity was limited by the small number of donors.

Data came from immunoSEQ multiplex PCR; TCRdb stores just in-frame clones and leaves some out. The profile covers around 700,000 clones, with about three quarters appearing a single time and 1.8% taken by the ten largest. CDR1 and CDR2 (germline): MNHNS, SASEGT. Trimming pared 6 bases from V and 7 bases from J, leaving 15 bases between. The CDR3 sequence is 14 residues long. As concerns this clone: Its target is unknown.

This receptor was taken from a woman younger than 45 in good health. Sequences were obtained from memory CD4+ T cells sorted from blood. The subset here: CD45RA-negative fraction. The rearrangement joins TRBV6-1 to TRBJ1-4; D perhaps matches TRBD1 (5 bases). CDR3 bases: TGTGCCAGCAGGGAGGGGAGGGAGAGTGAAAAACTGTTTTTT. Its translation is CASREGRESEKLFF.